Below, 10 T cell receptor beta chains from the same sample are listed, as sequenced in a study of cytomegalovirus exposure and HLA in healthy donors (TCRdb year 2017). Libraries came from the immunoSEQ multiplex PCR assay. Held by TCRdb, this immuneACCESS table contains in-frame sequences only and omits some clones. Under half of the omission traces to an unresolved V gene where checked; the cause of the rest is unknown. The sample table lists some 160,000 clones, around nine tenths of them with a count of one. Of the sample, approximately 3% falls within the top ten clones. The material sequenced was PBMCs. The receptors were gathered from a man aged 18 to 30 in good health and CMV-seronegative.

V and J are TRBV28 and TRBJ2-7, with TRBD1 matching over 7 bases. The V gene end was trimmed by 4 bases and the J gene end by 0 bases; junction bases not matched to a gene: 3. Germline-derived CDR1 and CDR2 are MDHEN and SYDVKM. The CDR3 runs to 14 residues. The CDR3 DNA sequence: TGTGCCAGCAGTTCTCGGGACAGCTCCTACGAGCAGTACTTC. It is translated as CASSSRDSSYEQYF.

This chain connects TRBV21-1 to TRBJ2-1; TRBD2, the table's D call, was not compared with the DNA. TRBV21-1 is a recognized pseudogene. This CDR3 region has 16 residues. CDR3 loop: CASSTWGLTSGNEQFF. In nucleotides, the CDR3 is TGTGCCAGCAGCACGTGGGGACTGACTAGCGGCAATGAGCAGTTCTTC.

This clone came up a few times. This chain connects TRBV30 to TRBJ2-7; 7 nucleotides agree with TRBD1. CDR1 is GTSNPN and CDR2 is SVGIG in the germline V gene (reference sequence). This CDR3 spans 13 amino acids. V was clipped by 3 bases and J by 6 bases; unmatched bases: 8. The CDR3 bases are TGTGCCTGGAGCCCTGACAGGGTTGGCGAGCAGTACGTC. Its translation is CAWSPDRVGEQYV.

The gene calls are TRBV27 and TRBJ2-3; no reliable D call. The CDR3 consists of 14 residues. Germline lookup yields CDR1 MNHEY and CDR2 SMNVEV (reference sequence). V lost 3 bases, J lost 2 bases, and 9 bases lay in between. This CDR3 is CASSLASLTDTQYF. In nucleotides, the CDR3 is TGTGCCAGCAGTTTGGCCAGTCTCACAGATACGCAGTATTTT.

The V call is TRBV13, the J call TRBJ1-2; D ambiguous. CDR3 length equals 12 residues. Germline CDR1 is PRHDT and CDR2 is FYEKMQ (reference sequence). V was trimmed by 1 base and J by 8 bases, leaving 8 bases between them. The CDR3 protein is CASSLVAMGYTF. CDR3 sequence (DNA): TGTGCCAGCAGCTTAGTAGCTATGGGCTACACCTTC.

V and J are TRBV18 and TRBJ2-5, with a weak D call TRBD1 (6 bases). Trimming removed 1 base at V and 1 base at J, with 13 bases between. This CDR3 comprises 16 residues. CDR1 and CDR2 from the germline V gene are KGHSH and LQKENI. This CDR3 is CASSPRIQTGQETQYF. The CDR3 coding sequence is TGTGCCAGCTCACCACGAATTCAGACAGGCCAAGAGACCCAGTACTTC.

The chain recombines TRBV19 with TRBJ2-1; TRBD1 is a possible D gene (6 bases). Between the trimmed V and J ends, which lost 4 bases and 9 bases, there was a span of 13 bases. Germline V lookup: CDR1 LNHDA, CDR2 SQIVND (reference sequence). The CDR3 loop spans 13 amino acids. The chain's CDR3 is CASSTTGSPEQFF. In nucleotides, the CDR3 is TGTGCCAGTAGTACTACAGGGTCCCCTGAGCAGTTCTTC.

The chain joins TRBV7-9 to TRBJ2-3; 14 bases agree with TRBD2. CDR1 is SEHNR, CDR2 FQNEAQ, per germline (reference sequence). The trim removed 5 bases at V and 9 bases at J, leaving 10 bases unmatched. The CDR3 has 16 residues. CDR3 bases: TGTGCCAGCAGCGCCGAGACTAGCGGGAGGGCCCGAACGCAGTATTTT. Its translation is CASSAETSGRARTQYF.

This clone was seen a handful of times. The chain couples TRBV5-1 to TRBJ1-2; D remains ambiguous. Trimming removed 0 bases from V and 8 bases from J, with 14 bases in between. The germline CDR1 and CDR2 sequences are SGHRS and YFSETQ. The CDR3 covers 14 residues. For the CDR3, the DNA is TGCGCCAGCAGCTTGGAGTACGGCCTGCGGGGCTACACCTTC. It codes for CASSLEYGLRGYTF.

The V and J genes are TRBV10-3 and TRBJ1-5; TRBD1 might be the D (6 bases). The CDR3 has 15 amino acids. V was shortened by 10 bases and J by 1 base, with 17 bases between the two germline ends. Germline CDR1 ENHRY, CDR2 SYGVKD. This chain's CDR3 is CATARGGNSNQPQHF. CDR3 nucleotide sequence: TGTGCCACTGCCAGAGGGGGAAACAGCAATCAGCCCCAGCATTTT.